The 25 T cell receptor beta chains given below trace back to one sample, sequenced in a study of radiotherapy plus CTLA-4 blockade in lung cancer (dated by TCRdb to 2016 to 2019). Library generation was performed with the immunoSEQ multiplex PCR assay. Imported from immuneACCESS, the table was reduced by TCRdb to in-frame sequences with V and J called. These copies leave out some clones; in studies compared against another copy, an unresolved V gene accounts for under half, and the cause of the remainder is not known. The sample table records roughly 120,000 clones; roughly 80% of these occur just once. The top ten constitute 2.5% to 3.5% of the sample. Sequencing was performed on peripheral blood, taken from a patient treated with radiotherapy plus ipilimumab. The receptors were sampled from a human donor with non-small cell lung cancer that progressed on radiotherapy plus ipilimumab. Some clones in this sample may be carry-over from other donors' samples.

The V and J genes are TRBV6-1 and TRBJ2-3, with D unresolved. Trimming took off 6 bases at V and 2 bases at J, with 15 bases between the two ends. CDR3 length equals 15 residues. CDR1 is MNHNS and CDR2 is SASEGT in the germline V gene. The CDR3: CASRKEQSHTDTQYF. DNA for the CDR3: TGTGCCAGCAGGAAGGAACAGAGTCACACAGATACGCAGTATTTT.

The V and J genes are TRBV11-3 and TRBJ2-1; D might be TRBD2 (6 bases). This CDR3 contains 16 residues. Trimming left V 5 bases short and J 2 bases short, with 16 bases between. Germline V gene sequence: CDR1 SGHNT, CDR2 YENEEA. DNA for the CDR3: TGTGCCAGCAGCCCCGGAGGGGCCAGCCCCTACAATGAGCAGTTCTTC. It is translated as CASSPGGASPYNEQFF.

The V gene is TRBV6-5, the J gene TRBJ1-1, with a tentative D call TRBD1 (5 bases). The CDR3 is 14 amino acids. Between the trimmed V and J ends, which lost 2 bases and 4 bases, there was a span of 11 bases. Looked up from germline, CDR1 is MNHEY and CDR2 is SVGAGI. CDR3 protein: CASSYGRGTTEAFF. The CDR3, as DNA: TGTGCCAGCAGTTACGGAAGGGGCACCACTGAAGCTTTCTTT.

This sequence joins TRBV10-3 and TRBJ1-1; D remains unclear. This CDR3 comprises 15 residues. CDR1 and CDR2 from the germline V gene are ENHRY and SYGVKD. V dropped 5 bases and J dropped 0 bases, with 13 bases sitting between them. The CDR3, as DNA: TGTGCCATCAGTCCATCGATTGAACTGAACACTGAAGCTTTCTTT. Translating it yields CAISPSIELNTEAFF.

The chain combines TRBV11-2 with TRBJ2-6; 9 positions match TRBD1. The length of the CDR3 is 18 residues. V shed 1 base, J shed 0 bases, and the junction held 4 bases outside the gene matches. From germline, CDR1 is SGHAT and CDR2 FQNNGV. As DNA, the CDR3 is TGTGCCAGCAGCTTAGGGGGACAGGGTTCCTCTGGGGCCAACGTCCTGACTTTC. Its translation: CASSLGGQGSSGANVLTF.

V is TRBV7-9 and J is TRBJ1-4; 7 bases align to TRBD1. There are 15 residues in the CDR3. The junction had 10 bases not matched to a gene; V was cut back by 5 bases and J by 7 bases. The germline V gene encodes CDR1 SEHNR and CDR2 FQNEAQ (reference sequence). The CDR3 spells CASSPWNRGVEKLFF. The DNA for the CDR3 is TGTGCCAGCAGCCCTTGGAACAGGGGAGTTGAAAAACTGTTTTTT.

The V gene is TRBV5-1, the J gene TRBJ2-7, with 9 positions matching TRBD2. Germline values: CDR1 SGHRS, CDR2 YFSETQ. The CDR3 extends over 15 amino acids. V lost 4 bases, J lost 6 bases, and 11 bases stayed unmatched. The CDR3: CASSRRAGGGVEQYF. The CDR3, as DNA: TGCGCCAGCAGCCGGAGAGCGGGGGGCGGCGTCGAGCAGTACTTC.

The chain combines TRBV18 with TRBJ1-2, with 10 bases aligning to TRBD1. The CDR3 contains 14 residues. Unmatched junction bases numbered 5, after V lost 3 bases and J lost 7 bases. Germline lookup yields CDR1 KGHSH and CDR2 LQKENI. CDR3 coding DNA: TGTGCCAGCTCACCGCCGACAGGGGGCCGTGGCTACACCTTC. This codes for CASSPPTGGRGYTF.

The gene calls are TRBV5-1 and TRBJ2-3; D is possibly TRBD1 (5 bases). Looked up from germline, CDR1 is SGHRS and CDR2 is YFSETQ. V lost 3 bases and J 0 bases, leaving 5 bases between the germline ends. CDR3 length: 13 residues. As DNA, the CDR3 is TGCGCCAGCAGCTGGACAAGCACAGATACGCAGTATTTT. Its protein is CASSWTSTDTQYF.

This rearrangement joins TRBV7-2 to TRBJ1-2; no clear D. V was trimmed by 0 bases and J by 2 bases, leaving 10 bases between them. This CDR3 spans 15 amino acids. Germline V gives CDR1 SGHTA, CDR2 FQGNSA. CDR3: CASSLATAKNYGYTF. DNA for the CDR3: TGTGCCAGCAGCTTAGCCACAGCGAAAAACTATGGCTACACCTTC.

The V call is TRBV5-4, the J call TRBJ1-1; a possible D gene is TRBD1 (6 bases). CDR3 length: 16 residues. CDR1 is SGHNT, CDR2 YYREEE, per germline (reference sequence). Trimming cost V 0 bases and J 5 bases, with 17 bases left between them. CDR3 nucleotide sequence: TGTGCCAGCAGCTTGGGGGGGGGCCGAGGGAAAACTGAAGCTTTCTTT. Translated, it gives CASSLGGGRGKTEAFF.

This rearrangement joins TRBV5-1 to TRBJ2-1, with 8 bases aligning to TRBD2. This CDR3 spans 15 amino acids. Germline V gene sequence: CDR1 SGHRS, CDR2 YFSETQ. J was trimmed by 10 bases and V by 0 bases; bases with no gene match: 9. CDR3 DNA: TGCGCCAGCAGCTTGGAGCTAGCGGGCCCCAGGGAGCAGTTCTTC. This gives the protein CASSLELAGPREQFF. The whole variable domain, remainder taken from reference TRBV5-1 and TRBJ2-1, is KAGVTQTPRYLIKTRGQQVTLSCSPISGHRSVSWYQQTPGQGLQFLFEYFSETQRNKGNFPGRFSGRQFSNSRSEMNVSTLELGDSALYLCASSLELAGPREQFFGPGTRLTVL.

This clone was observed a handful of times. CDR3 sequence: CASSGPPGGSPLHF. The CDR3, as DNA: TGTGCCAGCAGTGGACCGCCTGGGGGCTCACCCCTCCACTTT. The chain combines TRBV6-1 with TRBJ1-6, with a possible D match to TRBD1 (6 bases). From germline, CDR1 is MNHNS and CDR2 SASEGT. The CDR3 is 14 residues long. V was shortened by 4 bases and J by 10 bases, with 14 bases between the two germline ends.

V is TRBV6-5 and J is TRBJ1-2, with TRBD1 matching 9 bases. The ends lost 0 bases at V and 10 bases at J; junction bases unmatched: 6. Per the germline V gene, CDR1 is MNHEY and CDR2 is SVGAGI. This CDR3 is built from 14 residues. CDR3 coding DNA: TGTGCCAGCAGTTACTCGGGGACAGGGCAAGACTACACCTTC. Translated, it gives CASSYSGTGQDYTF.

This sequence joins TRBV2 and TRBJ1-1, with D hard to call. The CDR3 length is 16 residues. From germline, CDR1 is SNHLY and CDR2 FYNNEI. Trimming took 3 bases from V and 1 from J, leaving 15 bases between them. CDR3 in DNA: TGTGCCAGCAGTGACCTGGTTGGGTGGAGGAACACTGAAGCTTTCTTT. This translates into CASSDLVGWRNTEAFF.

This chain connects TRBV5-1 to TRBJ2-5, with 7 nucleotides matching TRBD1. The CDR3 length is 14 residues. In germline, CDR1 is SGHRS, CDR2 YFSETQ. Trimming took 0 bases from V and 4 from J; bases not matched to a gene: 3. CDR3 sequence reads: CASSLEAGGETQYF. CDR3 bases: TGCGCCAGCAGCTTGGAAGCAGGGGGAGAGACCCAGTACTTC.

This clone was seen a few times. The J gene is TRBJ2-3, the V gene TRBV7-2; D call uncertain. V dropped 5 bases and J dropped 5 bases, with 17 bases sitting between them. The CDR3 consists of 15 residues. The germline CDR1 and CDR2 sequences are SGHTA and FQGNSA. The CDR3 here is CASSRTPGRQDTQYF. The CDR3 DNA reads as TGTGCCAGCAGCCGAACTCCGGGTCGGCAAGATACGCAGTATTTT.

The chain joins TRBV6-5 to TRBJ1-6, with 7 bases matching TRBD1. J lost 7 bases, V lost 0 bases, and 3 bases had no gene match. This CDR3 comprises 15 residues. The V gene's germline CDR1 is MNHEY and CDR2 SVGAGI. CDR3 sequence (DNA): TGTGCCAGCAGTTACTCGAGGGACAGCAATTCACCCCTCCACTTT. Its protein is CASSYSRDSNSPLHF.

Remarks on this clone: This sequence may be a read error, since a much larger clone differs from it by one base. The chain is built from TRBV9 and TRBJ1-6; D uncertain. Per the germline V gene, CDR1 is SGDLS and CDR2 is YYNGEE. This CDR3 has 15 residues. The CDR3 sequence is CASSVVGDPNSPPHF. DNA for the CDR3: TGTGCCAGCAGCGTAGTTGGGGATCCTAATTCACCCCCCCACTTT.

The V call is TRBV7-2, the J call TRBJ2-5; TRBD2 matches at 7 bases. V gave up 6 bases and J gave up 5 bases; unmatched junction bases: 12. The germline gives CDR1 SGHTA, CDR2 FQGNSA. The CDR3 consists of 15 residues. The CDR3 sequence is CASSWAGLAAETQYF. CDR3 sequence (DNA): TGTGCCAGCAGTTGGGCGGGCCTAGCGGCGGAGACCCAGTACTTC.

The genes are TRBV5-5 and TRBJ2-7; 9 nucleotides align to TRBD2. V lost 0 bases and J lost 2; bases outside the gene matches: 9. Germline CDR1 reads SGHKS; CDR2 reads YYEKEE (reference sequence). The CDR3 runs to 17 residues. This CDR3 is CASSLAPWSGGTYEQYF. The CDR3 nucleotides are TGTGCCAGCAGCTTGGCCCCTTGGAGCGGGGGGACCTACGAGCAGTACTTC. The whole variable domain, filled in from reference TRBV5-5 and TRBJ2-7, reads DAGVTQSPTHLIKTRGQQVTLRCSPISGHKSVSWYQQVLGQGPQFIFQYYEKEERGRGNFPDRFSARQFPNYSSELNVNALLLGDSALYLCASSLAPWSGGTYEQYFGPGTRLTVT.

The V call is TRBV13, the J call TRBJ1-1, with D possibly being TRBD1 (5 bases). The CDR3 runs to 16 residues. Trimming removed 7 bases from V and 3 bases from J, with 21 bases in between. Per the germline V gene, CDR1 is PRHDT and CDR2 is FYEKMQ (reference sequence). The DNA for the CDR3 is TGTGCCAGCACCCCCCCGGAAGGGGCATGGGACACTGAAGCTTTCTTT. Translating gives CASTPPEGAWDTEAFF.

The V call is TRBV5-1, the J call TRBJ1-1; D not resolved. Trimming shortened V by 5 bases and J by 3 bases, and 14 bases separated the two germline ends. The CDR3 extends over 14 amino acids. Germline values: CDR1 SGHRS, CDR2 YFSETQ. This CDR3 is CASSFTGWDTEAFF. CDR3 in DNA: TGCGCCAGCAGTTTCACCGGATGGGACACTGAAGCTTTCTTT.

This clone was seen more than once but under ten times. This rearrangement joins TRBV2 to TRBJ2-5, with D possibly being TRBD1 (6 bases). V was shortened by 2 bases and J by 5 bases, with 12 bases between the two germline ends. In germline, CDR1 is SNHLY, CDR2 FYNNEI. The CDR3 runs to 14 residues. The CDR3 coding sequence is TGTGCCAGCAGTGAATTCGGGCAGGGGGAGACCCAGTACTTC. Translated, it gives CASSEFGQGETQYF.

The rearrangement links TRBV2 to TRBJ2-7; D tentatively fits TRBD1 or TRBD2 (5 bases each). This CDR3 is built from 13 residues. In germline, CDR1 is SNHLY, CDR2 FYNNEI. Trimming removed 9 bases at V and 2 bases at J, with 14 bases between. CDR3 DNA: TGTGCCAGGCAGGGCAGGGAGCCCTACGAGCAGTACTTC. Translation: CARQGREPYEQYF.